This T cell receptor (beta chain) was sequenced during a study of T cell responses to AZD1222 COVID-19 vaccine. Study findings and constraints: Of spike-specific TCRs, nearly half reportedly target regions left unmutated in variants.

Data came from immunoSEQ multiplex PCR; TCRdb stores just in-frame clones and leaves some out. The sample consists of roughly 150,000 clones, around 91% of them appearing once. From germline, CDR1 is SGDLS and CDR2 YYNGEE. The CDR3 consists of 15 residues. Germline trimming cut 1 base from V and 4 bases from J; bases unmatched to any gene: 5. Comment on this clone: What it recognizes is unknown.

This sample comprised peripheral blood, obtained on day 0 of AZD1222 vaccination. V and J are TRBV9 and TRBJ2-3, with 8 positions matching TRBD2. This TCR derives from an adult in good health. CDR3 coding DNA: TGTGCCAGCAGCGTATCCCCGGGAGGGGCAGATACGCAGTATTTT. Its protein is CASSVSPGGADTQYF.